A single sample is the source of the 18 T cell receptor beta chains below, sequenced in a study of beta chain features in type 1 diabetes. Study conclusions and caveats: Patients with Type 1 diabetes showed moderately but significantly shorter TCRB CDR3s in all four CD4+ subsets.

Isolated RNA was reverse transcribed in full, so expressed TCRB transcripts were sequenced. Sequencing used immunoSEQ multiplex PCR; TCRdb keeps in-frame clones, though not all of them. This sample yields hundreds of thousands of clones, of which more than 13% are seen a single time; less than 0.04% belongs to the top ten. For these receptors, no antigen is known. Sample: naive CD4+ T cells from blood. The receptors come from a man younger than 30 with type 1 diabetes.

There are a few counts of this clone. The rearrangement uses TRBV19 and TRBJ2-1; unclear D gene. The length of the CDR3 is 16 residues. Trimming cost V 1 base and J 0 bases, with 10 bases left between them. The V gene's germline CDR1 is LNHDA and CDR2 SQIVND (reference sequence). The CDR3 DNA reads TGTGCCAGTAGTATAGTGTGGCAGAGCTCCTACAATGAGCAGTTCTTC. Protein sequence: CASSIVWQSSYNEQFF.

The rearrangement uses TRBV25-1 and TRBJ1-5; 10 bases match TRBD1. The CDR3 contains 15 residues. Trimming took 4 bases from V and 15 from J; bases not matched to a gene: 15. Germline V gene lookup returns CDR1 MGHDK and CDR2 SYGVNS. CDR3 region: CASSAGQGGFKLLHF. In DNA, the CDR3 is TGTGCCAGCAGTGCCGGACAGGGGGGCTTTAAATTACTGCATTTT.

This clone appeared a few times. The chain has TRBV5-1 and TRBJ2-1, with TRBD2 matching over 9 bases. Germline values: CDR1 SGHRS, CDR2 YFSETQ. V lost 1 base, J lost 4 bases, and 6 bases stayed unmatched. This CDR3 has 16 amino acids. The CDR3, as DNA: TGCGCCAGCAGCTTGCGAGCGGGGGGTGCTTACAATGAGCAGTTCTTC. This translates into CASSLRAGGAYNEQFF.

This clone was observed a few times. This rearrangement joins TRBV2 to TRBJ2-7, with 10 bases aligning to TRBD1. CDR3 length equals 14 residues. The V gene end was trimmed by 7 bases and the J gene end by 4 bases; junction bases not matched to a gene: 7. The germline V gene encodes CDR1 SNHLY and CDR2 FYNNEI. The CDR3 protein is CASKAGQGTYEQYF. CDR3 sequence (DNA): TGTGCCAGCAAGGCGGGACAGGGGACATACGAGCAGTACTTC.

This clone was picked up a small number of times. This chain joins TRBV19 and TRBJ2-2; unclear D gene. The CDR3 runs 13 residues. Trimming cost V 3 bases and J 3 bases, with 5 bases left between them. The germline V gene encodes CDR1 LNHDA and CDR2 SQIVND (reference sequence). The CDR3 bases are TGTGCCAGTAGTATCCCCCACACCGGGGAGCTGTTTTTT. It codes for CASSIPHTGELFF.

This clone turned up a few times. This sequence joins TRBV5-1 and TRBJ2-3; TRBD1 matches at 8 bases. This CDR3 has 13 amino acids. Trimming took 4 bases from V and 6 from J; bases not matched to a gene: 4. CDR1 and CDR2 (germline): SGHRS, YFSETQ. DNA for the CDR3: TGCGCCAGCAGCATGGGACAGGAGGATACGCAGTATTTT. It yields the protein CASSMGQEDTQYF.

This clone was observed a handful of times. CDR3 DNA sequence: TGCGCCAGCAGTCTAACAGTCGAGGAAAAACTGTTTTTT. Translating gives CASSLTVEEKLFF. The chain combines TRBV10-2 with TRBJ1-4; D ambiguous. CDR3 size: 13 residues. Trimming took off 5 bases at V and 8 bases at J, with 12 bases between the two ends. CDR1 and CDR2 (germline): WSHSY, SAAADI.

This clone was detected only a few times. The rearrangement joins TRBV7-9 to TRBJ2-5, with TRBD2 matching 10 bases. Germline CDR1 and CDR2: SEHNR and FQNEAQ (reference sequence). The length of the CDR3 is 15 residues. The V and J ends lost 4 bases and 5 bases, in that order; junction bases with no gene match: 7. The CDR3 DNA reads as TGTGCCAGCAGCTCCTGGACTAGCGGCGGGGAGACCCAGTACTTC. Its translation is CASSSWTSGGETQYF.

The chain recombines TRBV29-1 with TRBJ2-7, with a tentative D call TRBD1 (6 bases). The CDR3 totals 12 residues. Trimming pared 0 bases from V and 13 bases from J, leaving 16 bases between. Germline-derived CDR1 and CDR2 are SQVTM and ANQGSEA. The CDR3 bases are TGCAGCGTTGAAGATGTGGGGGCCCCCCCATACTTC. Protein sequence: CSVEDVGAPPYF.

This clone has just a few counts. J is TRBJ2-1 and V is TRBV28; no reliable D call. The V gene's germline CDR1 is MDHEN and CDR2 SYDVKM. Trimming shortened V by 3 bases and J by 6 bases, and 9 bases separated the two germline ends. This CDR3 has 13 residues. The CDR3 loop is CASSFSGRNEQFF. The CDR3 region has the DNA TGTGCCAGCAGTTTCTCTGGGCGCAATGAGCAGTTCTTC. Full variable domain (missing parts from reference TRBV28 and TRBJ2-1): DVKVTQSSRYLVKRTGEKVFLECVQDMDHENMFWYRQDPGLGLRLIYFSYDVKMKEKGDIPEGYSVSREKKERFSLILESASTNQTSMYLCASSFSGRNEQFFGPGTRLTVL.

The CDR3 DNA follows: TGTGCCAGCACCACATCCCCAACGGGGGTCAATTTTAAGTACTTC. Protein: CASTTSPTGVNFKYF. The chain joins TRBV28 to TRBJ2-7; possibly TRBD2 for D (6 bases). This CDR3 has 15 residues. V was clipped by 7 bases and J by 11 bases, with 27 bases between them. Germline CDR1 reads MDHEN; CDR2 reads SYDVKM.

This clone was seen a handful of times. The CDR3 protein is CASSLGYGYTF. The CDR3 DNA follows: TGTGCCAGCAGCTTGGGCTATGGCTACACCTTC. The rearrangement joins TRBV13 to TRBJ1-2; D is unresolved. This CDR3 comprises 11 residues. In germline, CDR1 is PRHDT, CDR2 FYEKMQ (reference sequence). V was cut by 3 bases and J by 4 bases, with 3 bases left in between.

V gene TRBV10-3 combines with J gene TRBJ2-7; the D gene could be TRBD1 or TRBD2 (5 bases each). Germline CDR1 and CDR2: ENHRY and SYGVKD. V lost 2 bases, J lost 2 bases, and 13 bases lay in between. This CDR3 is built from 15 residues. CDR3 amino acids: CAISESPGLTYEQYF. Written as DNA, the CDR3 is TGTGCCATCAGTGAGAGTCCGGGGCTAACCTACGAGCAGTACTTC.

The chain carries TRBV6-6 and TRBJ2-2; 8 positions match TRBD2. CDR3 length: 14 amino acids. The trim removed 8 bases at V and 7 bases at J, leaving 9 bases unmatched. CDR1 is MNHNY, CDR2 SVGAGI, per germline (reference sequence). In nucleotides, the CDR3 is TGTGCCAGCGATACAGCGGGGGCCGTCGGGGAGCTGTTTTTT. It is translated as CASDTAGAVGELFF.

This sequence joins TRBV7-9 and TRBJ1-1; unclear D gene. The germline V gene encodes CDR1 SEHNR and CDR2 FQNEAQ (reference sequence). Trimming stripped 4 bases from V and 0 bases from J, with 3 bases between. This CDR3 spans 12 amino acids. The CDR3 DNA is TGTGCCAGCAGCTATATGAACACTGAAGCTTTCTTT. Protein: CASSYMNTEAFF.

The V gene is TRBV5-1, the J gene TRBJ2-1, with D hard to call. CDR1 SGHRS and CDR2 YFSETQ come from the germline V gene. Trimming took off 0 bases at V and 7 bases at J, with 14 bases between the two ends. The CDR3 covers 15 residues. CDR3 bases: TGCGCCAGCAGCTTGGTGGTACAAATAAGAAATGAGCAGTTCTTC. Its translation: CASSLVVQIRNEQFF.

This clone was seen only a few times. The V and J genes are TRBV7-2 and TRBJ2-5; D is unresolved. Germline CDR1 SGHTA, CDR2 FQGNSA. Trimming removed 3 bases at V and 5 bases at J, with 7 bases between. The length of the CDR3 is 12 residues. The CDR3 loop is CASSFPRETQYF. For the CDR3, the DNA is TGTGCCAGCAGCTTCCCACGGGAGACCCAGTACTTC.

CDR3 DNA sequence: TGTGCCAGCAGTTACTCAGGACAGAGCAATCAGCCCCAGCATTTT. Translated: CASSYSGQSNQPQHF. The V and J genes are TRBV6-5 and TRBJ1-5; D might be TRBD1 (6 bases). V was trimmed by 0 bases and J by 1 base, leaving 7 bases between them. The CDR3 is made up of 15 amino acids. Germline CDR1 and CDR2: MNHEY and SVGAGI.